What follows describes a single TCR beta chain. The table came from immunoSEQ multiplex PCR; TCRdb's copy has only in-frame clones and leaves some out. The table includes 60,000 to 85,000 clones, about 94% detected once. The data are from a study of technical replicates of blood from several donors. The germline V gene has CDR1 SGHVS and CDR2 FQNEAQ. V lost 6 bases, J lost 8 bases, and 9 bases stayed unmatched. CDR3 length: 14 amino acids. Sequencing was done on a sample of T cells isolated from PBMCs. This chain connects TRBV7-8 to TRBJ1-2, with TRBD1 matching over 10 bases. The clonotype originates from a human donor in good health. DNA for the CDR3: TGTGCCAGCAGTTCCGGGACAGGGGCGTCCGGCTACACCTTC. Its translation: CASSSGTGASGYTF.